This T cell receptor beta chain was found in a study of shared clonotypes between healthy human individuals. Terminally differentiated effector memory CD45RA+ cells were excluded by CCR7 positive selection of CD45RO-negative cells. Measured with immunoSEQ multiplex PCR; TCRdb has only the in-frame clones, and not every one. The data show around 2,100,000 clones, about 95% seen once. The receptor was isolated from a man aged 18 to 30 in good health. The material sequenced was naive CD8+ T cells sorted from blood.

Here the CDR3 DNA reads TGTGCCAGCAGGGAGGGTGGGACAGGGTTCTACGAGCAGTACTTC. As protein: CASREGGTGFYEQYF. The gene calls are TRBV6-5 and TRBJ2-7; TRBD1 agrees at 9 bases. The CDR3 is 15 residues long. Germline lookup yields CDR1 MNHEY and CDR2 SVGAGI. With 6 bases clipped from V and 3 bases from J, the junction kept 9 bases outside the gene matches.